This TCR beta chain was documented in a study of T cells in pancreatic ductal adenocarcinoma. Broader study findings: The resected pancreatic cancer cohort was biased toward the minority with early-stage disease.

The selected patients with pancreatic ductal adenocarcinoma had surgery but no neoadjuvant therapy. In regard to this clone: The antigen remains undetermined.

The germline gives CDR1 LNHNV, CDR2 YYDKDF (reference sequence). V gave up 0 bases and J gave up 7 bases, with 10 bases separating them. The CDR3 is made up of 13 amino acids. TCRdb keeps only in-frame clones here, not all; method: immunoSEQ multiplex PCR. The repertoire holds approximately 16,000 clones, about 93% seen once, with about 15% in the top ten. This chain uses TRBV15 with TRBJ2-7, with D possibly matching TRBD2 (7 bases). Sequencing was carried out using PBMCs. The clonotype was recovered from a human donor with pancreatic ductal adenocarcinoma. The CDR3: CATSRERGLEQYF. The CDR3 DNA reads TGTGCCACCAGCAGAGAGCGGGGGCTAGAGCAGTACTTC.